This T cell receptor (beta chain) was sequenced in a study of regulatory T cells in long-lasting Graves disease. Looking at the study overall: New Graves' disease cases had less than 3 months of antithyroid drugs.

In this sample, this clonotype turned up many times. The antigen is undetermined. The time point here: newly diagnosed GD, antithyroid drugs for less than 3 months. PBMCs were the source of the RNA used for TCR sequencing. HTBI primers from iRepertoire and Arm-PCR of CDR3 regions yielded the TCR beta libraries. TCRdb reprocessed the multiplex PCR reads via MiXCR and lists one record per CDR3 protein. The sample lists 250,000 or so distinct CDR3 sequences, just over 20% seen once, with around 13% in the top ten. This CDR3 has 15 residues. The V and J ends lost 4 bases and 7 bases, in that order; junction bases with no gene match: 6. Germline CDR1 reads SGHTA; CDR2 reads FQGNSA. Findings of the study overall: Persistent disease preferred TRBV28, TRBJ1-2 and TRBJ2-5; new disease, TRBV20-1 and TRBJ2-1. Between persistent patients, thousands of public clonotypes were shared, exceeding the roughly 1,000 shared between new patients. Compared with new cases, persistent Graves' patients showed reduced TCR diversity.

The material was peripheral blood mononuclear cells (PBMCs), obtained at new diagnosis, from a patient treated with antithyroid drugs. The V gene is TRBV7-2, the J gene TRBJ2-2, with 10 bases identical to TRBD1. This TCR came from a female donor with Graves disease. CDR3 region: CASSSDRGRGGELFF. DNA for the CDR3: TGTGCCAGCAGCTCCGACAGGGGGCGGGGCGGGGAGCTGTTTTTT.